The 28 T cell receptor beta chains listed next were all sequenced from one sample in a study of a mutant IDH1 vaccine in newly diagnosed glioma. Assay used: immunoSEQ multiplex PCR; TCRdb lists only in-frame clones, some missing. Seen here are 99,000 or so clones, over 85% observed once, and the top ten hold approximately 0.58%. Time point described: baseline, week 1 (first vaccination visit). Stated treatment: pre-vaccination baseline after standard-of-care therapy. Source: PBMCs, taken from a glioma patient treated with radiotherapy, temozolomide or both. The receptors come from a woman aged 50 to 60 with glioma.

The chain couples TRBV6-1 to TRBJ1-3; 9 positions agree with TRBD1. Per germline, CDR1 MNHNS and CDR2 SASEGT. This CDR3 is built from 15 residues. Unmatched junction bases numbered 4, after V lost 5 bases and J lost 2 bases. CDR3: CASSTRDRAGNTIYF. The CDR3 DNA reads as TGTGCCAGCAGTACCCGGGACAGGGCTGGAAACACCATATATTTT.

J is TRBJ2-1 and V is TRBV15; D perhaps matches TRBD1 (5 bases). Germline CDR1 LNHNV, CDR2 YYDKDF (reference sequence). The germline V and J ends were trimmed by 1 base and 6 bases, with 10 bases remaining between them. This CDR3 is built from 14 residues. CDR3: CATSRGQIRNEQFF. Written as DNA, the CDR3 is TGTGCCACCAGCAGAGGACAGATACGCAATGAGCAGTTCTTC.

This chain uses TRBV5-5 with TRBJ1-1, with D maybe TRBD1 (6 bases). V was trimmed by 1 base and J by 11 bases, leaving 15 bases between them. The CDR3 runs 13 residues. Germline CDR1 is SGHKS and CDR2 is YYEKEE (reference sequence). DNA for the CDR3: TGTGCCAGCAGCTTGTCAACAGGGAAGTCGGCTTTCTTT. As protein: CASSLSTGKSAFF. The full variable domain, in which reference TRBV5-5 and TRBJ1-1 provide the parts outside the CDR3, is DAGVTQSPTHLIKTRGQQVTLRCSPISGHKSVSWYQQVLGQGPQFIFQYYEKEERGRGNFPDRFSARQFPNYSSELNVNALLLGDSALYLCASSLSTGKSAFFGQGTRLTVV.

The chain is built from TRBV19 and TRBJ2-1, with TRBD2 matching 11 bases. This CDR3 contains 17 residues. V trimming: 5 bases; J trimming: 3 bases; junction bases outside the gene matches: 9. CDR1 is LNHDA and CDR2 is SQIVND in the germline V gene (reference sequence). CDR3 region: CASSLTSSGRFYNEQFF. The CDR3 nucleotides read TGTGCCAGTAGTTTAACCTCTAGCGGGAGGTTCTACAATGAGCAGTTCTTC.

The chain couples TRBV7-9 to TRBJ2-1; 10 positions agree with TRBD2. The CDR3 totals 17 residues. The V gene end was trimmed by 1 base and the J gene end by 3 bases; junction bases not matched to a gene: 6. The germline V gene encodes CDR1 SEHNR and CDR2 FQNEAQ (reference sequence). CDR3 loop: CASSLGLAGVFYNEQFF. For the CDR3, the DNA is TGTGCCAGCAGCTTAGGGCTAGCGGGAGTTTTCTACAATGAGCAGTTCTTC.

The chain uses TRBV5-1 and TRBJ1-1; TRBD1 might be the D (5 bases). The germline gives CDR1 SGHRS, CDR2 YFSETQ. V dropped 4 bases and J dropped 6 bases, with 13 bases sitting between them. This CDR3 is 13 amino acids long. CDR3 DNA sequence: TGCGCCAGCAGCGGGGACGGGTATCCTGAAGCTTTCTTT. Its protein is CASSGDGYPEAFF. The whole variable domain, remainder taken from reference TRBV5-1 and TRBJ1-1, is KAGVTQTPRYLIKTRGQQVTLSCSPISGHRSVSWYQQTPGQGLQFLFEYFSETQRNKGNFPGRFSGRQFSNSRSEMNVSTLELGDSALYLCASSGDGYPEAFFGQGTRLTVV.

The chain combines TRBV19 with TRBJ2-3; 7 bases are shared with TRBD1. CDR1 is LNHDA and CDR2 is SQIVND in the germline V gene (reference sequence). The CDR3 has 16 amino acids. V lost 11 bases, J lost 0 bases, and 14 bases stayed unmatched. CDR3 DNA sequence: TGTGCCCCAACAGGGGACGAGCCGCCAAGCACAGATACGCAGTATTTT. This codes for CAPTGDEPPSTDTQYF.

This clone was recorded only once. The CDR3, as DNA: TGTGCCAGCAGTGAAGGACAGGGGGCGCGTCGGGGCTATGGCTACACCTTC. It encodes CASSEGQGARRGYGYTF. The rearrangement uses TRBV6-1 and TRBJ1-2, with TRBD1 identical over 10 bases. Germline CDR1 reads MNHNS; CDR2 reads SASEGT. The CDR3 runs 17 residues. Trimming at V came to 1 base and at J to 4 bases, leaving 9 bases not matched to a gene.

The rearrangement uses TRBV10-3 and TRBJ2-1; 14 bases are a match to TRBD2. From germline, CDR1 is ENHRY and CDR2 SYGVKD. The CDR3 runs 16 residues. The V gene end was trimmed by 6 bases and the J gene end by 2 bases; junction bases not matched to a gene: 3. The CDR3 DNA follows: TGTGCCATCAGCGGACTAGCGGGAGGACCCTACAATGAGCAGTTCTTC. This sequence encodes CAISGLAGGPYNEQFF.

DNA of the CDR3: TGCAGCGTTGCGGGGGGGACGGGGAACACTGAAGCTTTCTTT. It translates to CSVAGGTGNTEAFF. The V and J genes are TRBV29-1 and TRBJ1-1; D might be TRBD1 (5 bases). Trimming took off 4 bases at V and 1 base at J, with 13 bases between the two ends. The CDR3 runs to 14 residues. CDR1 SQVTM and CDR2 ANQGSEA come from the germline V gene.

The chain combines TRBV27 with TRBJ2-5, with TRBD1 matching 8 bases. Germline CDR1 and CDR2: MNHEY and SMNVEV (reference sequence). The CDR3 loop spans 15 amino acids. V lost 0 bases to trimming and J lost 5 bases; unmatched junction nucleotides: 5. The CDR3 is CASSLSSRGLETQYF. The DNA of the CDR3 is TGTGCCAGCAGTTTATCATCCAGGGGGCTGGAGACCCAGTACTTC.

This chain links TRBV29-1 with TRBJ2-3; 8 nucleotides match TRBD1. Germline CDR1 is SQVTM and CDR2 is ANQGSEA. V trimming: 6 bases; J trimming: 5 bases; junction bases outside the gene matches: 7. The CDR3 contains 13 residues. The CDR3 DNA is TGCAGCGTCGGACAGGGTAGGGGAGATACGCAGTATTTT. Amino acids: CSVGQGRGDTQYF.

The rearrangement uses TRBV10-1 and TRBJ2-3; perhaps TRBD2 as D (6 bases). V was pared by 6 bases and J by 0 bases, with 13 bases between. CDR3 length: 15 residues. Germline V lookup: CDR1 WNHNN, CDR2 SYGVQD (reference sequence). This CDR3 is CASRGGGSSTDTQYF. In nucleotides, the CDR3 is TGCGCCAGCAGGGGAGGCGGTTCTAGCACAGATACGCAGTATTTT.

As for this clone: This sample also contains other DNA sequences that code for the same CDR3. V is TRBV29-1 and J is TRBJ2-5; D not resolved. V was pared by 3 bases and J by 4 bases, with 6 bases between. This CDR3 comprises 11 residues. Per germline, CDR1 SQVTM and CDR2 ANQGSEA. This chain's CDR3 is CSVDRIETQYF. CDR3 coding DNA: TGCAGCGTTGACAGGATAGAGACCCAGTACTTC.

The count of this clone is one. The rearrangement joins TRBV10-3 to TRBJ2-2; 9 positions match TRBD2. Trimming removed 4 bases from V and 7 bases from J; junction bases left unmatched: 7. The CDR3 totals 15 residues. Germline CDR1 and CDR2: ENHRY and SYGVKD. The CDR3 is CAISAFSGRGGELFF. In DNA, the CDR3 is TGTGCCATCAGTGCATTTAGCGGGAGAGGCGGGGAGCTGTTTTTT.

The chain recombines TRBV9 with TRBJ1-1; D gene unclear. Trimming shortened V by 4 bases and J by 4 bases, and 11 bases separated the two germline ends. CDR1 and CDR2 from the germline V gene are SGDLS and YYNGEE. The CDR3 sequence is 13 residues long. In nucleotides, the CDR3 is TGTGCCAGCAGCACCGGGAGCCTCACTGAAGCTTTCTTT. It specifies CASSTGSLTEAFF.

The chain employs TRBV28 and TRBJ2-7; D may be TRBD2 (6 bases). Trimming took 2 bases from V and 3 from J, leaving 14 bases between them. The CDR3 is made up of 15 amino acids. Germline CDR1 and CDR2: MDHEN and SYDVKM. CDR3 loop: CASSLAGTGDYEQYF. The CDR3 coding sequence is TGTGCCAGCAGTTTAGCCGGGACTGGGGACTACGAGCAGTACTTC. The full variable domain, in which reference TRBV28 and TRBJ2-7 provide the parts outside the CDR3, is DVKVTQSSRYLVKRTGEKVFLECVQDMDHENMFWYRQDPGLGLRLIYFSYDVKMKEKGDIPEGYSVSREKKERFSLILESASTNQTSMYLCASSLAGTGDYEQYFGPGTRLTVT.

The V call is TRBV7-9, the J call TRBJ2-7; D is perhaps TRBD1 or TRBD2 (5 bases each). This CDR3 spans 16 amino acids. Trimming cost V 4 bases and J 1 base, with 17 bases left between them. CDR1 and CDR2 from the germline V gene are SEHNR and FQNEAQ (reference sequence). The CDR3: CASSWGRRTISYEQYF. For the CDR3, the DNA is TGTGCCAGCAGCTGGGGACGGCGGACAATTTCCTACGAGCAGTACTTC.

This rearrangement joins TRBV2 to TRBJ1-6; TRBD1 is a possible D gene (6 bases). This CDR3 spans 12 amino acids. Trimming removed 2 bases at V and 10 bases at J, with 6 bases between. CDR1 SNHLY and CDR2 FYNNEI come from the germline V gene. The CDR3 here is CASSETGSPLHF. CDR3 in DNA: TGTGCCAGCAGTGAAACAGGGTCACCCCTCCACTTT.

The chain joins TRBV28 to TRBJ1-2; TRBD1 matches 8 bases. Per germline, CDR1 MDHEN and CDR2 SYDVKM. The CDR3 covers 15 residues. With V trimmed by 0 bases and J by 7 bases, 7 bases remained unmatched. The CDR3 sequence is CASSLWDRELRGYTF. CDR3 nucleotides: TGTGCCAGCAGTTTATGGGACAGGGAACTACGTGGCTACACCTTC.

This chain joins TRBV11-2 and TRBJ2-5; D call uncertain. V dropped 5 bases and J dropped 10 bases, with 14 bases sitting between them. This CDR3 contains 12 residues. Per germline, CDR1 SGHAT and CDR2 FQNNGV. The CDR3 region has the DNA TGTGCCAGCAGCCACCCGGCGTCGTTCCAGTACTTC. Amino acid sequence: CASSHPASFQYF.

V usage is TRBV6-1 and J usage is TRBJ2-7, with D possibly being TRBD1 (6 bases). Trimming left V 6 bases short and J 7 bases short, with 22 bases between. CDR3 length: 15 residues. CDR1 MNHNS and CDR2 SASEGT come from the germline V gene. The CDR3 sequence: CASRVGQSTVGEQYF. The CDR3 DNA follows: TGTGCCAGCAGAGTTGGACAGTCGACCGTGGGGGAGCAGTACTTC.

V usage is TRBV2 and J usage is TRBJ2-5; D call uncertain. Germline CDR1 is SNHLY and CDR2 is FYNNEI. The CDR3 consists of 14 residues. Deletions cut 2 bases from V and 5 bases from J, with 12 bases between. The CDR3, as DNA: TGTGCCAGCAGTGAATCGTCGGGTTGGGAGACCCAGTACTTC. Translated, it gives CASSESSGWETQYF.

V usage is TRBV2 and J usage is TRBJ2-7; 10 positions agree with TRBD2. CDR1 is SNHLY, CDR2 FYNNEI, per germline. V was pared by 5 bases and J by 3 bases, with 1 base of the junction left unmatched. CDR3 length: 13 residues. The DNA of the CDR3 is TGTGCCAGCAGTTTAGCGGGAGGCTACGAGCAGTACTTC. Its translation is CASSLAGGYEQYF.

The V call is TRBV11-2, the J call TRBJ2-1; maybe TRBD1 (6 bases). V lost 5 bases to trimming and J lost 10 bases, with 15 bases between them. The CDR3 has 13 residues. From germline, CDR1 is SGHAT and CDR2 FQNNGV. CDR3 DNA sequence: TGTGCCAGCAGCCCAGGGACAACCCGAGAGCAGTTCTTC. Amino acids: CASSPGTTREQFF.

CDR3 DNA: TGTGCCAGCAGCCCCCAGGTAGCGGGCCTCGAGCAGTACTTC. Translating gives CASSPQVAGLEQYF. The genes are TRBV11-2 and TRBJ2-7, with TRBD2 identical over 7 bases. The CDR3 is 14 amino acids. V lost 5 bases to trimming and J lost 6 bases; unmatched junction nucleotides: 10. CDR1 is SGHAT, CDR2 FQNNGV, per germline. The full variable domain, with the rest looked up from reference TRBV11-2 and TRBJ2-7, is EAGVAQSPRYKIIEKRQSVAFWCNPISGHATLYWYQQILGQGPKLLIQFQNNGVVDDSQLPKDRFSAERLKGVDSTLKIQPAKLEDSAVYLCASSPQVAGLEQYFGPGTRLTVT.

The V gene is TRBV5-6, the J gene TRBJ2-1, with 11 bases that match TRBD2. V gave up 6 bases and J gave up 4 bases; unmatched junction bases: 6. Germline CDR1 SGHDT, CDR2 YYEEEE. The CDR3 is 15 residues long. CDR3 nucleotides: TGTGCCAGCAACGAAGGGACTAGCGGTTACAATGAGCAGTTCTTC. Its translation: CASNEGTSGYNEQFF.

V gene TRBV5-1 combines with J gene TRBJ2-7; D is perhaps TRBD1 or TRBD2 (5 bases each). Trimming took off 3 bases at V and 0 bases at J, with 10 bases between the two ends. This CDR3 is built from 14 residues. The V gene's germline CDR1 is SGHRS and CDR2 YFSETQ. CDR3 sequence reads: CASSSGTVSYEQYF. The CDR3 DNA reads TGCGCCAGCAGCTCCGGGACGGTCTCCTACGAGCAGTACTTC.